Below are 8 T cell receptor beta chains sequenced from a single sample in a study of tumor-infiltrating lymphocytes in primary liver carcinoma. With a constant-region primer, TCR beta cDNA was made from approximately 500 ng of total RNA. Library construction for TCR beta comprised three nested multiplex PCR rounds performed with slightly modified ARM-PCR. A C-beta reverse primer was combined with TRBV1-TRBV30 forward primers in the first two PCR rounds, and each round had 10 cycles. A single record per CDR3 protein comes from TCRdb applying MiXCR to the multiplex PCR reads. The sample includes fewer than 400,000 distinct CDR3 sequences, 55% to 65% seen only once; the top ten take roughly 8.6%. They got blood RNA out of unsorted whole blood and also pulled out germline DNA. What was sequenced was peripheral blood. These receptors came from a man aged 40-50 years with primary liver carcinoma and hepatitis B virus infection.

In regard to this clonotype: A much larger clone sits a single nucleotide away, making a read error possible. CDR3 nucleotides: TGTGCCAGCAGCCGACTAGCGGGAGCCCCCTACAATGAGCAGTCCTTC. As protein: CASSRLAGAPYNEQSF. This chain connects TRBV5-6 to TRBJ2-1, with TRBD2 identical over 12 bases. Germline V gives CDR1 SGHDT, CDR2 YYEEEE. The CDR3 has 16 residues.

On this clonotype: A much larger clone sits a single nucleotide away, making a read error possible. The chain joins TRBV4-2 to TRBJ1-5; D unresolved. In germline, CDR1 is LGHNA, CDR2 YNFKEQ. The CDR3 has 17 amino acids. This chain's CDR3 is CASGQTQQLDSNQPQHF. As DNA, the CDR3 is TGTGCCAGCGGCCAAACCCAACAACTTGATAGCAATCAGCCCCAGCATTTT.

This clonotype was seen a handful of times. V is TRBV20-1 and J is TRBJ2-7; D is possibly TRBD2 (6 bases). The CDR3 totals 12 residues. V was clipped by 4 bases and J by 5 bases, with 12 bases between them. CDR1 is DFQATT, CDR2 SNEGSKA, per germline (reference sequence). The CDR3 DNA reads TGCAGTGCTACGGGAGAAGCCAACGAGCAGTACTTC. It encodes CSATGEANEQYF.

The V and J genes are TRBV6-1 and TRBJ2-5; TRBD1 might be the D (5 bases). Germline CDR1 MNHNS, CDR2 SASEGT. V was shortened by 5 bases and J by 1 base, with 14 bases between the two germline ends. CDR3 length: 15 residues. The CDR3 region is CASSRSWGLQETQYF. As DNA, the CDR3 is TGTGCCAGCAGTCGCTCGTGGGGCCTCCAAGAGACCCAGTACTTC.

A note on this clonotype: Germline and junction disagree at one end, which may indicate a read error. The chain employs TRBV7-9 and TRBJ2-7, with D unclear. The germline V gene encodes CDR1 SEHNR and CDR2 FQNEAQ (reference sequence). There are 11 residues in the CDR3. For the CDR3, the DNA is TGTGTCAGCAGCTCCACCTACGAGCAGTACTTC. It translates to CVSSSTYEQYF.

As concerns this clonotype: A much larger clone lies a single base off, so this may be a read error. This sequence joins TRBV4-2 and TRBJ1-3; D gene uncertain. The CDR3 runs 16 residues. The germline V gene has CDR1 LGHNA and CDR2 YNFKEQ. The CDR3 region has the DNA TGTGCCAGCGGCCAAGATGTGCTGGTGGCAGGAAACACCATATATTTT. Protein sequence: CASGQDVLVAGNTIYF.

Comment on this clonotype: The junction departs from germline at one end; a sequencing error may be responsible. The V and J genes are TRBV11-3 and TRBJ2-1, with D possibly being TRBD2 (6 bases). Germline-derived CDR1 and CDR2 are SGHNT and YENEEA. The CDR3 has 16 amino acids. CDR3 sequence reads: CASSLGEGSGPNEQFF. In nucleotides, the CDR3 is TGTGCCAGTAGCTTAGGGGAAGGGAGCGGGCCCAATGAGCAGTTCTTC.

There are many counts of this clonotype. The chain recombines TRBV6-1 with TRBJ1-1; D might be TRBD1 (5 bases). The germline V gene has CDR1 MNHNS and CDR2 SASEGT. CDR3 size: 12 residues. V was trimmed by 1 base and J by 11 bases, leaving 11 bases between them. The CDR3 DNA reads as TGTGCCAGCAGTGAAGGCCGGGGGGGGGCTTTCTTT. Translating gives CASSEGRGGAFF.